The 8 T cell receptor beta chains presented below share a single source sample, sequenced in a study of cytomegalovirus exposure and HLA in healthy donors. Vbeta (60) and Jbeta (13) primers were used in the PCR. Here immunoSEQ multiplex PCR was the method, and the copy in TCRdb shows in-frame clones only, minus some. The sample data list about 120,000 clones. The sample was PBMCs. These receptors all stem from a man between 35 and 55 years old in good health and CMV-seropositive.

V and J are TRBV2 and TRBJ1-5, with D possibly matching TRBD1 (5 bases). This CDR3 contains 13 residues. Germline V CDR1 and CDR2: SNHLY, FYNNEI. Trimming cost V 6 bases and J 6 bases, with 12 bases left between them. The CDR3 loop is CASRAGLGQPQHF. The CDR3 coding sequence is TGTGCCAGCAGGGCAGGGCTTGGTCAGCCCCAGCATTTT.

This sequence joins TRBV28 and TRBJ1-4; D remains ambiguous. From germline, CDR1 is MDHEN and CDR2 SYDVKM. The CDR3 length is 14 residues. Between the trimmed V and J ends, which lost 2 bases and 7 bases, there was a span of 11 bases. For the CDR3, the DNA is TGTGCCAGCAGTTTACGGGTGCTCCCTGAAAAACTGTTTTTT. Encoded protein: CASSLRVLPEKLFF. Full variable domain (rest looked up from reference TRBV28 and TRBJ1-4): DVKVTQSSRYLVKRTGEKVFLECVQDMDHENMFWYRQDPGLGLRLIYFSYDVKMKEKGDIPEGYSVSREKKERFSLILESASTNQTSMYLCASSLRVLPEKLFFGSGTQLSVL.

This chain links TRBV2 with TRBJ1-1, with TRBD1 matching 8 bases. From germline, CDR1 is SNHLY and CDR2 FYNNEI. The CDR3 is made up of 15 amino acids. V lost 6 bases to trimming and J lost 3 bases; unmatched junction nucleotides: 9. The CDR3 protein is CASRGDRGWYTEAFF. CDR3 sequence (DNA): TGTGCCAGCAGAGGCGACAGGGGATGGTACACTGAAGCTTTCTTT.

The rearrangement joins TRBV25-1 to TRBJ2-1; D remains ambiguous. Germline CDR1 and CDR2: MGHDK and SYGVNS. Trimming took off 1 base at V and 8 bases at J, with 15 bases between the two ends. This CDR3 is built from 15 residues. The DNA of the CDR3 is TGTGCCAGCAGTGAATCGTTCTTTAGCTCCGATGAGCAGTTCTTC. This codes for CASSESFFSSDEQFF.

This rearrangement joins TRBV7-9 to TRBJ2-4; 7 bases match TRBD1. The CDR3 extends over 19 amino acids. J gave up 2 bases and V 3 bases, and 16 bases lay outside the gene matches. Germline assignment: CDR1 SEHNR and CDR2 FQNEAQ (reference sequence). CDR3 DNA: TGTGCCAGCAGCTTTACCACCCTCAGGGGGAGAACAACCAAAAACATTCAGTACTTC. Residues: CASSFTTLRGRTTKNIQYF.

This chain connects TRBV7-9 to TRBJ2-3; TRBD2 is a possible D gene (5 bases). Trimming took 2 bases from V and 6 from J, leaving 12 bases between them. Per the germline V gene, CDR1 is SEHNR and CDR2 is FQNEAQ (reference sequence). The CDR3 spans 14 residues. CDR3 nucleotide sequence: TGTGCCAGCAGCTTAACCGGACTCGAGGATACGCAGTATTTT. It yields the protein CASSLTGLEDTQYF.

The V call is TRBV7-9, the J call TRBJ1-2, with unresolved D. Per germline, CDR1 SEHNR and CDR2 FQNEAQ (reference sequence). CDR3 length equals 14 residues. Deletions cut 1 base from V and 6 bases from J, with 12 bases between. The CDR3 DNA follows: TGTGCCAGCAGCTTAGAAGTTGCTCAGAATGGCTACACCTTC. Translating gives CASSLEVAQNGYTF.

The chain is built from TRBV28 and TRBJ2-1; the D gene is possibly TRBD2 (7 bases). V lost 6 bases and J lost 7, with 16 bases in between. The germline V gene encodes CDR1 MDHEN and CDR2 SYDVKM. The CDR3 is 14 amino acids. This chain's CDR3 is CASRSGGAANEQFF. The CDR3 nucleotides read TGTGCCAGCAGATCGGGGGGCGCCGCAAATGAGCAGTTCTTC.